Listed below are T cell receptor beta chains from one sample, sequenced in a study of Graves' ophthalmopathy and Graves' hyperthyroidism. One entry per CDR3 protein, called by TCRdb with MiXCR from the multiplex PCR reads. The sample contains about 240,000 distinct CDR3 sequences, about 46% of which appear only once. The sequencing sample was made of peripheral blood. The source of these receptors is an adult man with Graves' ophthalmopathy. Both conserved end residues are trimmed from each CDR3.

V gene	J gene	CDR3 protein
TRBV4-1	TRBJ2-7	ASSPADRGHYEQY
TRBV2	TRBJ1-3	ASSQVISRNTIY
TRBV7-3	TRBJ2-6	ASSSRDSGSGANVLT
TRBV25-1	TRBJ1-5	ASSLRGVGQLQH
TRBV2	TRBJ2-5	ASSDLYETQY
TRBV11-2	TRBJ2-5	ASTPGAGYRQETQY
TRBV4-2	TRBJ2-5	ASSESGGEGETQY
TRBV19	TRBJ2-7	ATRVDEQY
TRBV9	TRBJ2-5	ASSPSGLLQETQY
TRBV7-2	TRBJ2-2	ASSPGGAGELF
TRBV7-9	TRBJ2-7	ASSPGRLYGQY
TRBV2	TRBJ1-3	ASKPSQGGNTIY
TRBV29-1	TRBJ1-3	SVVPEFTGNTIY
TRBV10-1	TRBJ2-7	ASSDSVYEQY
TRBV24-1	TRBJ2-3	ATSATTGMGIRTDARY
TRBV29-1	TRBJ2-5	SVGPRGSKETQY
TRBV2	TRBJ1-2	ASNSEGYYGYT
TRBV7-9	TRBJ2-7	ASSLGPLEQY